The 8 T cell receptor beta chains listed next were all sequenced from one sample in a study of T cells in Graves' hyperthyroidism and ophthalmopathy. Amplification yielded TCR beta CDR3 regions, with RNA transcripts as the source. HTBI primers were employed in a first-round RT-PCR of the TCR CDR3. TCRdb reprocessed the multiplex PCR reads via MiXCR and lists one record per CDR3 protein. The table records roughly 800,000 distinct CDR3 sequences, 38% of them present only once. The sequencing sample was made of blood. The origin of the receptors is a man aged 18-30 years with Graves' hyperthyroidism.

This clonotype appeared many times. The chain combines TRBV19 with TRBJ2-2, with D uncertain. The ends were cut back, 3 bases at V and 8 bases at J, with 13 bases in the middle. Germline V gene lookup returns CDR1 LNHDA and CDR2 SQIVND (reference sequence). There are 14 residues in the CDR3. The chain's CDR3 is CASSILATVGELFF. Here the CDR3 DNA reads TGTGCCAGTAGTATCCTCGCGACCGTGGGGGAGCTGTTTTTT.

CDR3 bases: TGCGCCAGCAGCTCTTCGGACCAGAACACTGAAGCTTTCTTT. Its translation: CASSSSDQNTEAFF. The gene calls are TRBV5-1 and TRBJ1-1; D unresolved. Trimming cost V 3 bases and J 1 base, with 10 bases left between them. The CDR3 length is 14 residues. Germline V gene lookup returns CDR1 SGHRS and CDR2 YFSETQ.

This chain's CDR3 is CSASLQGGTGELFF. CDR3 coding DNA: TGCAGTGCTAGCCTACAGGGGGGCACCGGGGAGCTGTTTTTT. The gene calls are TRBV20-1 and TRBJ2-2; 8 bases align to TRBD1. Trimming took 3 bases from V and 4 from J; bases not matched to a gene: 4. CDR3 length: 14 amino acids. Germline CDR1 DFQATT, CDR2 SNEGSKA (reference sequence).

The rearrangement joins TRBV4-1 to TRBJ2-7; 7 bases fit TRBD2. J was trimmed by 7 bases and V by 0 bases; bases with no gene match: 6. This CDR3 region has 14 residues. Per germline, CDR1 MGHRA and CDR2 YSYEKL. CDR3 sequence (DNA): TGCGCCAGCAGCCAAGAAGGGGAGGGGTCAGAGCAGTACTTC. It yields the protein CASSQEGEGSEQYF.

This clonotype was observed many times. The chain recombines TRBV7-9 with TRBJ1-6, with D uncertain. V dropped 5 bases and J dropped 10 bases, with 12 bases sitting between them. The CDR3 has 13 residues. Germline CDR1 and CDR2: SEHNR and FQNEAQ (reference sequence). CDR3 bases: TGTGCCAGCAGCGTTAATCAGTACTCACCCCTCCACTTT. Its protein product is CASSVNQYSPLHF.

The chain uses TRBV7-2 and TRBJ2-2; 8 positions agree with TRBD2. Germline V lookup: CDR1 SGHTA, CDR2 FQGNSA. V lost 1 base to trimming and J lost 1 base; unmatched junction nucleotides: 8. The CDR3 sequence is 18 residues long. Here the CDR3 reads CASSLGGALAGNTGELFF. The CDR3 coding sequence is TGTGCCAGCAGCTTAGGGGGCGCCCTAGCGGGGAACACCGGGGAGCTGTTTTTT.

The chain links TRBV3-1 to TRBJ2-2; TRBD1 might be the D (6 bases). V lost 6 bases and J 0 bases, leaving 14 bases between the germline ends. The CDR3 is 16 residues long. CDR1 and CDR2 (germline): LGHDT, YNNKEL (reference sequence). Here the CDR3 DNA reads TGTGCCAGCAGTTTCCCGACAGGAGCGAACACCGGGGAGCTGTTTTTT. Its translation: CASSFPTGANTGELFF.

The gene calls are TRBV19 and TRBJ1-1, with D tentatively TRBD1 (6 bases). The CDR3 runs 15 residues. Germline assignment: CDR1 LNHDA and CDR2 SQIVND (reference sequence). Between the trimmed V and J ends, which lost 7 bases and 6 bases, there was a span of 21 bases. CDR3 sequence reads: CASKSLLQGAAEAFF. The CDR3 nucleotides read TGTGCCAGTAAAAGCCTCCTACAGGGTGCCGCTGAAGCTTTCTTT.